This T cell receptor (beta chain) derives from a study of cytomegalovirus exposure and HLA in healthy donors. Study results and limitations: Analyzed later, most CMV-associated TCR beta chains appeared HLA-restricted.

The PCR had 60 Vbeta and 13 Jbeta primers. Profiled with immunoSEQ multiplex PCR; TCRdb holds only in-frame clones, not every one. Here the sample spans around 140,000 clones, under 85% being singletons. In regard to this clone: Its antigen is currently unknown.

The CDR3 contains 16 residues. Germline V lookup: CDR1 LNHNV, CDR2 YYDKDF (reference sequence). Between the trimmed V and J ends, which lost 3 bases and 4 bases, there was a span of 18 bases. Material for sequencing was PBMCs. The receptor comes from a male donor in good health and CMV-seropositive. The rearrangement joins TRBV15 to TRBJ1-1, with D perhaps TRBD1 (5 bases). CDR3 sequence reads: CATSSLTGGVVTEAFF. The CDR3 coding sequence is TGTGCCACCAGCAGCCTGACCGGGGGGGTTGTCACTGAAGCTTTCTTT. The whole variable domain, remainder taken from reference TRBV15 and TRBJ1-1, is DAMVIQNPRYQVTQFGKPVTLSCSQTLNHNVMYWYQQKSSQAPKLLFHYYDKDFNNEADTPDNFQSRRPNTSFCFLDIRSPGLGDTAMYLCATSSLTGGVVTEAFFGQGTRLTVV.